One sample yielded the 6 T cell receptor beta chains listed below, sequenced in a study of blood T cell repertoires in COVID-19. Assay: immunoSEQ multiplex PCR; the TCRdb copy retains only in-frame clones and omits some. The repertoire has approximately 200,000 clones, approximately 82% of them found once; the top ten carry approximately 7.2%. Sequences were obtained from peripheral blood. These receptors all stem from a human donor with acute or convalescent COVID-19. The donor label of this sample is uncertain.

V is TRBV5-1 and J is TRBJ2-5, with 9 bases that match TRBD1. Germline V gives CDR1 SGHRS, CDR2 YFSETQ. After removal of 0 bases from V and 5 bases from J, the junction contained 5 bases not matched to a gene. The CDR3 sequence is 15 residues long. Here the CDR3 reads CASSLAGQGMETQYF. CDR3 coding DNA: TGCGCCAGCAGCTTGGCAGGACAGGGGATGGAGACCCAGTACTTC.

The V gene is TRBV18, the J gene TRBJ2-1; 11 nucleotides align to TRBD2. Germline V lookup: CDR1 KGHSH, CDR2 LQKENI. V dropped 5 bases and J dropped 12; count of bases not matched to a gene: 6. The CDR3 is made up of 13 amino acids. The CDR3 is CASSIGLAGLQFF. CDR3 sequence (DNA): TGTGCCAGCTCAATAGGACTAGCGGGCCTGCAGTTCTTC.

The chain links TRBV4-2 to TRBJ1-4, with D possibly being TRBD1 (5 bases). Trimming removed 0 bases at V and 5 bases at J, with 10 bases between. This CDR3 contains 15 residues. Germline lookup yields CDR1 LGHNA and CDR2 YNFKEQ. This CDR3 is CASSQDLQENEKLFF. As DNA, the CDR3 is TGTGCCAGCAGCCAAGATTTACAGGAGAATGAAAAACTGTTTTTT.

The CDR3 region has the DNA TGTGCCACCAGTGATGAGGGACAGGGGACCTATGGCTACACCTTC. It yields the protein CATSDEGQGTYGYTF. The gene calls are TRBV24-1 and TRBJ1-2; 10 nucleotides match TRBD1. The length of the CDR3 is 15 residues. Trimming cost V 3 bases and J 4 bases; bases outside gene matches: 4. CDR1 KGHDR and CDR2 SFDVKD come from the germline V gene.

This chain links TRBV7-2 with TRBJ2-3, with D perhaps TRBD2 (5 bases). The CDR3 has 14 amino acids. The germline gives CDR1 SGHTA, CDR2 FQGNSA. The V gene lost 2 bases and the J gene lost 4 bases, with 10 bases spanning the gap. CDR3 nucleotide sequence: TGTGCCAGCAGCTTATCTGCTAGCTCAGATACGCAGTATTTT. Its translation: CASSLSASSDTQYF.

This clone was observed once. J is TRBJ1-5 and V is TRBV27; 8 positions agree with TRBD1. V lost 5 bases, J lost 6 bases, and 3 bases stayed unmatched. The V gene's germline CDR1 is MNHEY and CDR2 SMNVEV (reference sequence). There are 13 residues in the CDR3. Here the CDR3 reads CASSDRGAQPQHF. The CDR3 coding sequence is TGTGCCAGCAGTGACAGGGGAGCTCAGCCCCAGCATTTT.